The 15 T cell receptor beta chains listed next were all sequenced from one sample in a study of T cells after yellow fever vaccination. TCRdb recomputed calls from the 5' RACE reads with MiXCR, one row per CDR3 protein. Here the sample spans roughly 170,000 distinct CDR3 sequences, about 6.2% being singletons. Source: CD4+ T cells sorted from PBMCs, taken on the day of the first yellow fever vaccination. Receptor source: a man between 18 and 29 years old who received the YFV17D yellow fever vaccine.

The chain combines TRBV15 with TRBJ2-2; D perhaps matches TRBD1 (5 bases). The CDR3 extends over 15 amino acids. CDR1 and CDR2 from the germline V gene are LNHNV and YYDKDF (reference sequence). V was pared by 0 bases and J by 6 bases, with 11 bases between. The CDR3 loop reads CATSRDLRRAGELFF. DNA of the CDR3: TGTGCCACCAGCAGAGATCTCCGCAGGGCCGGGGAGCTGTTTTTT.

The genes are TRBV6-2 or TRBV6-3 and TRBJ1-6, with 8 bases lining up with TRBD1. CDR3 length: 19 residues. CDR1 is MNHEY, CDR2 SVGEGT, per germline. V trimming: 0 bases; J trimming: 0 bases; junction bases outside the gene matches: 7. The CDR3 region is CASSYSRDRSSSYNSPLHF. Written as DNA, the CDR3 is TGTGCCAGCAGTTACTCGAGGGACAGGTCAAGCTCCTATAATTCACCCCTCCACTTT.

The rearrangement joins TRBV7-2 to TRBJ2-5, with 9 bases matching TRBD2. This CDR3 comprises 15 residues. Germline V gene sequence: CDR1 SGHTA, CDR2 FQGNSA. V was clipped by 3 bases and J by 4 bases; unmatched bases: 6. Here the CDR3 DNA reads TGTGCCAGCAGCTTGCGCCTAGCGGGGTTAGAGACCCAGTACTTC. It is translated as CASSLRLAGLETQYF.

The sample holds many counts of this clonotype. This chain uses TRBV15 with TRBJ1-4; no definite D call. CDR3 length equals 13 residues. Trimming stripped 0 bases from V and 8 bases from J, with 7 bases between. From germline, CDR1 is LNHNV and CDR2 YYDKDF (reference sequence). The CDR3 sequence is CATSRDRGEKLFF. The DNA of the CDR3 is TGTGCCACCAGCAGAGATCGGGGAGAAAAACTGTTTTTT.

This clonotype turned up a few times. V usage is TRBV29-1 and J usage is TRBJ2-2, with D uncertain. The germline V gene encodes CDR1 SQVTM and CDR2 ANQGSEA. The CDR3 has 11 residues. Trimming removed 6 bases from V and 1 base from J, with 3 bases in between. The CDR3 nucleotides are TGCAGCGTCGGGAACACCGGGGAGCTGTTTTTT. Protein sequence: CSVGNTGELFF.

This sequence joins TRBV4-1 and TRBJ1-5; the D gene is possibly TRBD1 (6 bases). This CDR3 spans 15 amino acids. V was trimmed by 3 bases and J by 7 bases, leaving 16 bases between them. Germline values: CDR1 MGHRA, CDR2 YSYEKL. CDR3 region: CASSQEQGNWQPQHF. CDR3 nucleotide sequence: TGCGCCAGCAGCCAGGAACAGGGAAATTGGCAGCCCCAGCATTTT.

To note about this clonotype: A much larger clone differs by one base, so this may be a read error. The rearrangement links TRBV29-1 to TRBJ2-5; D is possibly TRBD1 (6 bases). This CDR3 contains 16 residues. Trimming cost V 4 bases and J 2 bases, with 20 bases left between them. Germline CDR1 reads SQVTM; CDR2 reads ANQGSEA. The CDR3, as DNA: TGCAGCGTTGGTCCCTACACACAGGGTGTGCAAGAGACCCAGTACTTC. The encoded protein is CSVGPYTQGVQETQYF. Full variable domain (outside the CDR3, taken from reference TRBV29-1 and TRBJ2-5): SAVISQKPSRDICQRGTSLTIQCQVDSQVTMMFWYRQQPGQSLTLIATANQGSEATYESGFVIDKFPISRPNLTFSTLTVSNMSPEDSSIYLCSVGPYTQGVQETQYFGPGTRLLVL.

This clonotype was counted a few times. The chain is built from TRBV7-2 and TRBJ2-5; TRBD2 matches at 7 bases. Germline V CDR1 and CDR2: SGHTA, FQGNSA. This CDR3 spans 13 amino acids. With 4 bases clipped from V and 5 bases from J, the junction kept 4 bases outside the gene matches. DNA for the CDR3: TGTGCCAGCAGCTGGGGGGAGGGGGAGACCCAGTACTTC. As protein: CASSWGEGETQYF.

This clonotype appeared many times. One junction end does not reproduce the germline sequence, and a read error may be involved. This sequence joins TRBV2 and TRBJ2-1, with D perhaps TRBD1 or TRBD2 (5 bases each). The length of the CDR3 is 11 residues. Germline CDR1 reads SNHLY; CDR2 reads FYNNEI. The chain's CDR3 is CASTGPGPPWF. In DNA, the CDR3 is TGTGCCAGCACCGGTCCGGGACCCCCATGGTTC.

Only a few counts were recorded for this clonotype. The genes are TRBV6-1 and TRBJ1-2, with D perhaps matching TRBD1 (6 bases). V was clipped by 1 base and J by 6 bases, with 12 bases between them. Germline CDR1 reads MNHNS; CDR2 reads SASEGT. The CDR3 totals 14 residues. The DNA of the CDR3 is TGTGCCAGCAGTGAAGGCCTGCGGGACAATGGCTACACCTTC. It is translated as CASSEGLRDNGYTF.

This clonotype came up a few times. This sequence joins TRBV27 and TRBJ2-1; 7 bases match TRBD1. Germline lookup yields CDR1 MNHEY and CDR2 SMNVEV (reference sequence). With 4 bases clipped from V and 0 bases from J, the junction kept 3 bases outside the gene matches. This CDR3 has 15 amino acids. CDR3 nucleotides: TGTGCCAGCAGTTCACAGGGGATCTCCTACAATGAGCAGTTCTTC. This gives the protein CASSSQGISYNEQFF.

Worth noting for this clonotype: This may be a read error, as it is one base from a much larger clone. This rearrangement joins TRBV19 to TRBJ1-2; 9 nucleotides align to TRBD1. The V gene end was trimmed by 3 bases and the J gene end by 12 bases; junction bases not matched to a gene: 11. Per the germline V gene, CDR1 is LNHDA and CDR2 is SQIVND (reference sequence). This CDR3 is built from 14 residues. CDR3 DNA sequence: TGTGCCAGTAGTATGGTGGGACAGGGACACGGCCACACCTTC. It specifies CASSMVGQGHGHTF.

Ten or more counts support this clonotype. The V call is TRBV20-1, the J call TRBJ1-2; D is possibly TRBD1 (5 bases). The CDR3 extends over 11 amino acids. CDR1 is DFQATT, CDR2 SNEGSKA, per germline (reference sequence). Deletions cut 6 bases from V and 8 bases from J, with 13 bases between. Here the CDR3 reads CSASPGEGYTF. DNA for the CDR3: TGCAGTGCCTCCCCGGGGGAAGGCTACACCTTC.

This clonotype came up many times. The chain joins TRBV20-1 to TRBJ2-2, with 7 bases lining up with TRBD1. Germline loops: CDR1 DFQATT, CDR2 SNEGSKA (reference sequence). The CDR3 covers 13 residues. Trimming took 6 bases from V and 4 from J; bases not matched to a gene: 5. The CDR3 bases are TGCAGTGCCCCGGGACAGACCACCGGGGAGCTGTTTTTT. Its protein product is CSAPGQTTGELFF.

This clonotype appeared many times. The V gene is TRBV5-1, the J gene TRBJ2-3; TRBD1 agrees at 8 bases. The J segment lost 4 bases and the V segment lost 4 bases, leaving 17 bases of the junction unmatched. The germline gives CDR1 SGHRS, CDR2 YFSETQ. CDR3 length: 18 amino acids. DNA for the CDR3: TGCGCCAGCAGCCTCGCAGGGGGCGCGGGTGAGGCTCCAGATACGCAGTATTTT. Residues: CASSLAGGAGEAPDTQYF.